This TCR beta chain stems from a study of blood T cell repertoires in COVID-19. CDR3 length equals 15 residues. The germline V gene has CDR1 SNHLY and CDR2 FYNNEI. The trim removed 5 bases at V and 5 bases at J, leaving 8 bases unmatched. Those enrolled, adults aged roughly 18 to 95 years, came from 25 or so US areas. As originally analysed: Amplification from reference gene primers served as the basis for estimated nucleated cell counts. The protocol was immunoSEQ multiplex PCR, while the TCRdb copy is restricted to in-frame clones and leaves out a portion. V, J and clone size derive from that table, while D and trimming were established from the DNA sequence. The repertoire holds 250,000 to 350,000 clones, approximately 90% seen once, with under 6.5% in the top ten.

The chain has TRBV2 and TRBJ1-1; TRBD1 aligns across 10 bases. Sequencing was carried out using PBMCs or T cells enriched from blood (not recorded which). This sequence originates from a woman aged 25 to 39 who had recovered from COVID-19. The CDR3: CASSKDRGGGTEAFF. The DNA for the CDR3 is TGTGCCAGCAGTAAGGACAGGGGGGGAGGGACTGAAGCTTTCTTT.